These 32 T cell receptor beta chains were all obtained from the same sample, sequenced in a study of CD8+ T cells in alopecia areata. The sequencing template was cDNA reverse transcribed from extracted RNA. Method: immunoSEQ multiplex PCR; TCRdb's copy keeps in-frame clones and lacks some. The data show 120,000 to 150,000 clones, around 86% seen once. Specimen: CD8+ T cells sorted from blood, collected at week 0. These TCRs come from a human donor with alopecia areata.

This chain connects TRBV29-1 to TRBJ2-1, with D possibly being TRBD1 (7 bases). The CDR3 sequence is 14 residues long. Germline V lookup: CDR1 SQVTM, CDR2 ANQGSEA. V lost 4 bases and J lost 5, with 15 bases in between. The CDR3 sequence: CSVGRDSPHNEQFF. In nucleotides, the CDR3 is TGCAGCGTTGGGAGGGACAGCCCCCACAATGAGCAGTTCTTC.

The chain has TRBV27 and TRBJ2-7; 9 positions agree with TRBD1. The CDR3 length is 16 residues. The ends lost 2 bases at V and 2 bases at J; junction bases unmatched: 7. Germline assignment: CDR1 MNHEY and CDR2 SMNVEV (reference sequence). The CDR3 DNA reads as TGTGCCAGCAGTTTAGGGGGGACAGGGAATCCCTACGAGCAGTACTTC. Residues: CASSLGGTGNPYEQYF.

The genes are TRBV16 and TRBJ2-1; D is possibly TRBD2 (7 bases). V lost 2 bases and J lost 8, with 19 bases in between. Germline values: CDR1 KGHSY, CDR2 FQNENV. This CDR3 contains 16 residues. CDR3 amino acids: CASSQLLGGGQDEQFF. The CDR3 region has the DNA TGTGCCAGCAGCCAACTTTTAGGGGGGGGCCAGGATGAGCAGTTCTTC.

V usage is TRBV19 and J usage is TRBJ1-6, with D uncertain. The CDR3 runs to 13 residues. CDR1 is LNHDA and CDR2 is SQIVND in the germline V gene (reference sequence). The ends were cut back, 1 base at V and 6 bases at J, with 4 bases in the middle. CDR3 in amino acids: CASSIGPNSPLHF. As DNA, the CDR3 is TGTGCCAGTAGTATAGGACCTAATTCACCCCTCCACTTT. The complete variable domain, with remaining parts taken from reference TRBV19 and TRBJ1-6, reads DGGITQSPKYLFRKEGQNVTLSCEQNLNHDAMYWYRQDPGQGLRLIYYSQIVNDFQKGDIAEGYSVSREKKESFPLTVTSAQKNPTAFYLCASSIGPNSPLHFGNGTRLTVT.

The rearrangement links TRBV19 to TRBJ2-1; no clear D. With 6 bases removed from V and 0 bases from J, the gap between germline ends came to 15 bases. From germline, CDR1 is LNHDA and CDR2 SQIVND (reference sequence). The CDR3 length is 16 residues. CDR3 in DNA: TGTGCCAGTAGCAATAGGTGGGTAGGCTCCTACAATGAGCAGTTCTTC. Its protein is CASSNRWVGSYNEQFF.

The V and J genes are TRBV29-1 and TRBJ2-7; tentative D call: TRBD1 (5 bases). The V gene lost 3 bases and the J gene lost 0 bases, with 15 bases spanning the gap. CDR3 length: 15 residues. CDR1 is SQVTM and CDR2 is ANQGSEA in the germline V gene. This chain's CDR3 is CSVEHGRVGSYEQYF. CDR3 nucleotide sequence: TGCAGCGTTGAGCACGGCAGGGTCGGCTCCTACGAGCAGTACTTC.

The rearrangement links TRBV10-1 to TRBJ2-2, with D tentatively TRBD1 (6 bases). The V end was cut by 6 bases, the J end by 7 bases, with 12 bases between. Germline-derived CDR1 and CDR2 are WNHNN and SYGVQD (reference sequence). The CDR3 is 13 amino acids. CDR3 coding DNA: TGCGCCAGCAGGGACAGCCCGGGCGGGGAGCTGTTTTTT. The encoded protein is CASRDSPGGELFF.

This chain connects TRBV27 to TRBJ1-1; D is uncertain. CDR3 length: 14 residues. V was clipped by 4 bases and J by 7 bases, with 16 bases between them. Per germline, CDR1 MNHEY and CDR2 SMNVEV (reference sequence). CDR3 DNA: TGTGCCAGCAGTTCCTCGAGACGAGGAAGTGAAGCTTTCTTT. Amino acid sequence: CASSSSRRGSEAFF.

The table lists this clone with a few counts. CDR3 coding DNA: TGTGCCAGCAGCTTATCGATAAGTCTACTGTTTTTT. Translating it yields CASSLSISLLFF. This chain joins TRBV7-9 and TRBJ1-4; D gene ambiguous. Germline CDR1 and CDR2: SEHNR and FQNEAQ (reference sequence). V was pared by 2 bases and J by 13 bases, with 11 bases between. The CDR3 runs to 12 residues.

This clone occurred once. The rearrangement uses TRBV5-1 and TRBJ1-5, with D uncertain. Germline values: CDR1 SGHRS, CDR2 YFSETQ. The CDR3 length is 14 residues. V shed 4 bases and J shed 0 bases, with 8 bases lying between them. The CDR3 spells CASSPSDSNQPQHF. In nucleotides, the CDR3 is TGCGCCAGCAGCCCGTCCGATAGCAATCAGCCCCAGCATTTT.

V and J are TRBV19 and TRBJ2-7; TRBD1 matches at 8 bases. V was clipped by 6 bases and J by 2 bases; unmatched bases: 6. Germline V CDR1 and CDR2: LNHDA, SQIVND (reference sequence). The CDR3 totals 14 residues. CDR3 sequence: CASSHGTGAYEQYF. The CDR3 DNA reads TGTGCCAGTAGCCACGGGACAGGCGCCTACGAGCAGTACTTC.

In regard to this clone: The identical CDR3 is also encoded by other nucleotide sequences in the sample. The chain carries TRBV7-9 and TRBJ1-5; D call uncertain. Germline V gene sequence: CDR1 SEHNR, CDR2 FQNEAQ (reference sequence). The germline V and J ends were trimmed by 1 base and 2 bases, with 0 bases remaining between them. The CDR3 loop spans 12 amino acids. This CDR3 is CASSLGNQPQHF. The CDR3 DNA reads as TGTGCCAGCAGCTTAGGCAATCAGCCCCAGCATTTT. The entire variable domain, with the rest obtained from reference TRBV7-9 and TRBJ1-5, is as follows: DTGVSQNPRHKITKRGQNVTFRCDPISEHNRLYWYRQTLGQGPEFLTYFQNEAQLEKSRLLSDRFSAERPKGSFSTLEIQRTEQGDSAMYLCASSLGNQPQHFGDGTRLSIL.

In its sample, this clone was seen once. The same CDR3 arises from other DNA sequences in this sample as well. The rearrangement uses TRBV9 and TRBJ2-7, with D possibly matching TRBD2 (7 bases). Per germline, CDR1 SGDLS and CDR2 YYNGEE. The V end lost 2 bases, the J end lost 0 bases, and 12 bases lay between the germline ends. CDR3 size: 15 residues. The CDR3 spells CASSVGGAGSYEQYF. In nucleotides, the CDR3 is TGTGCCAGCAGCGTTGGGGGGGCAGGCTCCTACGAGCAGTACTTC.

This sequence joins TRBV30 and TRBJ2-5; D gene uncertain. The J call could be wrong; TRBJ2-7 is a better fit for the DNA end. Germline CDR1 is GTSNPN and CDR2 is SVGIG (reference sequence). This CDR3 comprises 10 residues. For the CDR3, the DNA is TGTGCCTGGGACGGGCACGAGCAGTACTTC. Protein: CAWDGHEQYF.

V gene TRBV28 combines with J gene TRBJ2-7, with 7 bases fitting TRBD1. Germline lookup yields CDR1 MDHEN and CDR2 SYDVKM. V shed 9 bases, J shed 0 bases, and the junction held 8 bases outside the gene matches. The length of the CDR3 is 14 residues. The CDR3 protein is CASTVQGSSYEQYF. The CDR3, as DNA: TGTGCCAGTACTGTACAGGGGAGCTCCTACGAGCAGTACTTC.

A single count supports this clone. The chain has TRBV27 and TRBJ2-7; 11 positions agree with TRBD1. The CDR3 runs 16 residues. Germline CDR1 and CDR2: MNHEY and SMNVEV (reference sequence). The V gene end was trimmed by 5 bases and the J gene end by 5 bases; junction bases not matched to a gene: 11. The CDR3 protein is CASSLLTPGQGDEQYF. CDR3 sequence (DNA): TGTGCCAGCAGTCTGCTCACCCCGGGACAGGGGGACGAGCAGTACTTC.

V is TRBV29-1 and J is TRBJ2-7, with TRBD2 matching over 9 bases. This CDR3 is built from 13 residues. J gave up 0 bases and V 5 bases, and 2 bases lay outside the gene matches. Germline-derived CDR1 and CDR2 are SQVTM and ANQGSEA. The CDR3 sequence: CSVLAGTSYEQYF. CDR3 DNA: TGCAGCGTTCTAGCGGGGACCTCCTACGAGCAGTACTTC.

This clone has a handful of counts. V is TRBV6-5 and J is TRBJ2-2; TRBD1 agrees at 8 bases. Germline V gene sequence: CDR1 MNHEY, CDR2 SVGAGI. V lost 5 bases, J lost 5 bases, and 7 bases stayed unmatched. The CDR3 spans 15 residues. The CDR3 DNA reads as TGTGCCAGCAGTCCACCGGGACAGGTTACCGGGGAGCTGTTTTTT. Its protein product is CASSPPGQVTGELFF.

This clone was seen just once. V is TRBV11-2 and J is TRBJ2-1; D is ambiguous. Between the trimmed V and J ends, which lost 5 bases and 14 bases, there was a span of 7 bases. Germline loops: CDR1 SGHAT, CDR2 FQNNGV. This CDR3 has 9 amino acids. The CDR3 sequence: CASSIWEFF. DNA for the CDR3: TGTGCCAGCAGCATATGGGAGTTCTTC.

The V call is TRBV7-2, the J call TRBJ2-3; D is perhaps TRBD2 (7 bases). The V end lost 5 bases, the J end lost 0 bases, and 9 bases lay between the germline ends. The CDR3 length is 14 residues. CDR1 is SGHTA and CDR2 is FQGNSA in the germline V gene. As DNA, the CDR3 is TGTGCCAGCAGCGGGGGGGCTAGCACAGATACGCAGTATTTT. Protein: CASSGGASTDTQYF.

The V call is TRBV29-1, the J call TRBJ2-1; 10 nucleotides line up with TRBD1. The V segment lost 7 bases and the J segment 6 bases; nucleotides outside the gene matches: 6. From germline, CDR1 is SQVTM and CDR2 ANQGSEA. CDR3 length: 13 residues. As DNA, the CDR3 is TGCAGCGGCGGGACAGGGGCCTCCAATGAGCAGTTCTTC. This codes for CSGGTGASNEQFF.

The chain couples TRBV27 to TRBJ2-2, with D possibly TRBD2 on 5 matching bases. This CDR3 region has 15 residues. Trimming removed 2 bases from V and 5 bases from J, with 12 bases in between. Germline CDR1 is MNHEY and CDR2 is SMNVEV (reference sequence). For the CDR3, the DNA is TGTGCCAGCAGTTTAGCGCCCGGGGAGACCGGGGAGCTGTTTTTT. Amino acid sequence: CASSLAPGETGELFF.

This CDR3 reads CASSVASGSTDTQYF. The CDR3 nucleotides read TGTGCCAGCAGCGTAGCGTCGGGTAGCACAGATACGCAGTATTTT. The rearrangement links TRBV9 to TRBJ2-3; D not resolved. In germline, CDR1 is SGDLS, CDR2 YYNGEE. The CDR3 totals 15 residues. V was shortened by 0 bases and J by 0 bases, with 8 bases between the two germline ends.

Only one count was recorded for this clone. The genes are TRBV7-8 and TRBJ2-3; maybe TRBD2 (5 bases). Trimming removed 4 bases at V and 8 bases at J, with 16 bases between. The CDR3 has 14 residues. Germline CDR1 and CDR2: SGHVS and FQNEAQ. The CDR3 here is CASSSGVLRSTQYF. The CDR3 nucleotides are TGTGCCAGCAGCTCCGGGGTCTTAAGGAGTACGCAGTATTTT.

The CDR3 nucleotides read TGTGCCAGCAGCCAAGATATGGGCCCTTTGCTGAACACTGAAGCTTTCTTT. Amino acids: CASSQDMGPLLNTEAFF. This chain links TRBV14 with TRBJ1-1; D gene ambiguous. The length of the CDR3 is 17 residues. CDR1 is SGHDN, CDR2 FVKESK, per germline. V was cut by 0 bases and J by 0 bases, with 14 bases left in between. Drawing the rest from reference TRBV14 and TRBJ1-1, the complete variable domain is EAGVTQFPSHSVIEKGQTVTLRCDPISGHDNLYWYRRVMGKEIKFLLHFVKESKQDESGMPNNRFLAERTGGTYSTLKVQPAELEDSGVYFCASSQDMGPLLNTEAFFGQGTRLTVV.

For this clone: The same CDR3 also results from other DNA sequences found in this sample. The V gene is TRBV4-2, the J gene TRBJ2-6; D remains unclear. CDR1 and CDR2 (germline): LGHNA, YNFKEQ. V was clipped by 0 bases and J by 0 bases, with 6 bases between them. The CDR3 contains 16 residues. DNA of the CDR3: TGTGCCAGCAGCCAAGATAGGTCCTCTGGGGCCAACGTCCTGACTTTC. It translates to CASSQDRSSGANVLTF.

This chain connects TRBV7-2 to TRBJ1-1; D is unclear. V lost 1 base and J 1 base, leaving 10 bases between the germline ends. The CDR3 contains 15 residues. Per the germline V gene, CDR1 is SGHTA and CDR2 is FQGNSA. The CDR3 reads CASSLVDYSNTEAFF. The CDR3 region has the DNA TGTGCCAGCAGCTTAGTTGATTACTCGAACACTGAAGCTTTCTTT.

The V call is TRBV30, the J call TRBJ2-7; possible D gene TRBD2, 6 bases. V shed 5 bases and J shed 6 bases, with 17 bases lying between them. Germline CDR1 reads GTSNPN; CDR2 reads SVGIG (reference sequence). The CDR3 covers 13 residues. The CDR3 bases are TGTGCCTGGTCAACAGTCATGGGAGGCGAGCAGTACTTC. It is translated as CAWSTVMGGEQYF.

The chain employs TRBV29-1 and TRBJ2-7; TRBD1 agrees at 7 bases. The trim removed 7 bases at V and 2 bases at J, leaving 8 bases unmatched. Germline lookup yields CDR1 SQVTM and CDR2 ANQGSEA. The CDR3 totals 13 residues. The CDR3 DNA reads as TGCAGCGCCAACACAGGGGCCCCCTACGAGCAGTACTTC. Translated: CSANTGAPYEQYF.

Only one count was recorded for this clone. The chain couples TRBV29-1 to TRBJ2-7; tentatively, D is TRBD1 (5 bases). Per the germline V gene, CDR1 is SQVTM and CDR2 is ANQGSEA. V was pared by 8 bases and J by 3 bases, with 26 bases between. The CDR3 is 16 residues long. This chain's CDR3 is CSPLVHDSASFYEQYF. The CDR3 DNA reads TGCAGCCCCTTGGTCCACGACAGCGCGAGTTTCTACGAGCAGTACTTC.

The chain recombines TRBV27 with TRBJ2-7; 7 nucleotides align to TRBD2. The CDR3 runs 16 residues. The V gene's germline CDR1 is MNHEY and CDR2 SMNVEV (reference sequence). The junction had 9 bases not matched to a gene; V was cut back by 4 bases and J by 0 bases. DNA for the CDR3: TGTGCCAGCAGTTCGACCGGGGGGAGAGACTCCTACGAGCAGTACTTC. Amino acids: CASSSTGGRDSYEQYF.

This chain joins TRBV30 and TRBJ2-3, with 9 bases aligning to TRBD2. The junction had 6 bases not matched to a gene; V was cut back by 2 bases and J by 6 bases. The CDR3 length is 14 residues. CDR1 is GTSNPN and CDR2 is SVGIG in the germline V gene (reference sequence). CDR3 sequence: CAWSLTSGGDTQYF. DNA of the CDR3: TGTGCCTGGAGTTTGACTAGCGGAGGGGATACGCAGTATTTT.